The 4 T cell receptor beta chains presented below share a single source sample, sequenced in a study of shared clonotypes between healthy human individuals. CD45RO negativity and positive selection for CCR7 defined naive CD8 cells, a population that excluded terminally differentiated effector memory CD45RA+ cells. Sequencing used immunoSEQ multiplex PCR; TCRdb keeps in-frame clones, though not all of them. The sample contains around 2,000,000 clones, approximately 94% of which appear only once. The material sequenced was naive CD8+ T cells from PBMCs. These receptor sequences come from a man younger than 35 in good health. Some clones in this sample may be carry-over from other donors' samples.

The V gene is TRBV13, the J gene TRBJ1-1; D is unresolved. V lost 5 bases, J lost 5 bases, and 15 bases lay in between. The germline CDR1 and CDR2 sequences are PRHDT and FYEKMQ (reference sequence). The CDR3 sequence is 14 residues long. The CDR3 loop is CASSEDPGWTEAFF. The CDR3 coding sequence is TGTGCCAGCAGCGAGGACCCCGGATGGACTGAAGCTTTCTTT.

The chain joins TRBV16 to TRBJ1-2; 9 bases are shared with TRBD1. Germline lookup yields CDR1 KGHSY and CDR2 FQNENV. V lost 6 bases to trimming and J lost 4 bases; unmatched junction nucleotides: 15. This CDR3 is built from 17 residues. CDR3 residues: CASSSDPGQGTSYGYTF. Written as DNA, the CDR3 is TGTGCCAGCAGTTCCGACCCGGGACAGGGAACATCCTATGGCTACACCTTC.

J is TRBJ2-1 and V is TRBV9; 10 bases map to TRBD2. The CDR3 is 17 amino acids. Germline CDR1 reads SGDLS; CDR2 reads YYNGEE. After removal of 4 bases from V and 5 bases from J, the junction contained 12 bases not matched to a gene. The CDR3 is CASSHKSLAGDNNEQFF. The CDR3 region has the DNA TGTGCCAGCAGCCACAAAAGCCTAGCGGGGGACAACAATGAGCAGTTCTTC.

This chain connects TRBV27 to TRBJ1-5, with 9 bases matching TRBD1. The J segment lost 4 bases and the V segment lost 1 base, leaving 5 bases of the junction unmatched. In germline, CDR1 is MNHEY, CDR2 SMNVEV (reference sequence). The CDR3 is 16 amino acids. For the CDR3, the DNA is TGTGCCAGCAGTTTATTCGGGACAGGGATTAATCAGCCCCAGCATTTT. This encodes CASSLFGTGINQPQHF.